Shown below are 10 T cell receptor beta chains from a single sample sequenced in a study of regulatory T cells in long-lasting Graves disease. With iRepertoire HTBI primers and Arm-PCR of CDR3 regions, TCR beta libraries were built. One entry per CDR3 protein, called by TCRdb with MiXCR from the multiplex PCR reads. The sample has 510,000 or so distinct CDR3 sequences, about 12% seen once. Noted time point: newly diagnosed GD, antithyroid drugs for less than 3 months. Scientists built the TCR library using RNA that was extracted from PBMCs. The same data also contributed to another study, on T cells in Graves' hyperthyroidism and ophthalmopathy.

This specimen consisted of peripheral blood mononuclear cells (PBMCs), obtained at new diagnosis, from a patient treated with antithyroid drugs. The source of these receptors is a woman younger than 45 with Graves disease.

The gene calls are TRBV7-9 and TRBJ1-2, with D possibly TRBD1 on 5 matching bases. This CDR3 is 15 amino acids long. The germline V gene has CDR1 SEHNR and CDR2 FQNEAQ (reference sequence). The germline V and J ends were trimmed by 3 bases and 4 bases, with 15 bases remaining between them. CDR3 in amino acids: CASSFGQGPLYGYTF. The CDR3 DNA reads TGTGCCAGCAGCTTCGGCCAGGGCCCCCTCTATGGCTACACCTTC.

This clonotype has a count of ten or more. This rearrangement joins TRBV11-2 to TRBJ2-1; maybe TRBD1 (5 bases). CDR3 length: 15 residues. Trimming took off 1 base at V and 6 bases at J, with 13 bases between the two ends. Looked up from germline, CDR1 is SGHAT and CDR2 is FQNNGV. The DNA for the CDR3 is TGTGCCAGCAGCTTAGTCCGGACAACTACCAATGAGCAGTTCTTC. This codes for CASSLVRTTTNEQFF.

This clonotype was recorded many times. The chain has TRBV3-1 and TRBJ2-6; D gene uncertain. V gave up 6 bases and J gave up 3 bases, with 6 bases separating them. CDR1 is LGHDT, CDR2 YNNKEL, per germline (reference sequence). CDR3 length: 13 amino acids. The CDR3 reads CASRLIGANVLTF. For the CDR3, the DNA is TGTGCCAGCAGACTTATTGGGGCCAACGTCCTGACTTTC. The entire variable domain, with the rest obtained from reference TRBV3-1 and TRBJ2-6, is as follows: DTAVSQTPKYLVTQMGNDKSIKCEQNLGHDTMYWYKQDSKKFLKIMFSYNNKELIINETVPNRFSPKSPDKAHLNLHINSLELGDSAVYFCASRLIGANVLTFGAGSRLTVL.

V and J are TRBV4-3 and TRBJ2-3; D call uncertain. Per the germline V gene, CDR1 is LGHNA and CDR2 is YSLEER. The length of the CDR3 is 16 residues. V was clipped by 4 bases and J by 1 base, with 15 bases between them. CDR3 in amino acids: CASSRTALGGTDTQYF. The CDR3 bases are TGCGCCAGCAGCCGCACTGCCTTGGGTGGCACAGATACGCAGTATTTT.

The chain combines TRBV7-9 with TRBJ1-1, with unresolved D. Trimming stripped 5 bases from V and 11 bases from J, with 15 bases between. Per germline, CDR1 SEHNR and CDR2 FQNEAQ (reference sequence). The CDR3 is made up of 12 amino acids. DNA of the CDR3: TGTGCCAGCAGCCGGGTGGCAGCCGAGGCTTTCTTT. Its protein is CASSRVAAEAFF.

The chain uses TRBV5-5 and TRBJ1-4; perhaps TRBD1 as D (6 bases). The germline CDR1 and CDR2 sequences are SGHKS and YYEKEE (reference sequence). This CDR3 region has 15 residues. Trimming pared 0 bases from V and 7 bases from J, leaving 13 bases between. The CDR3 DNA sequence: TGTGCCAGCAGCTTGGGGGAGGGGGTTGGTGAAAAACTGTTTTTT. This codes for CASSLGEGVGEKLFF.

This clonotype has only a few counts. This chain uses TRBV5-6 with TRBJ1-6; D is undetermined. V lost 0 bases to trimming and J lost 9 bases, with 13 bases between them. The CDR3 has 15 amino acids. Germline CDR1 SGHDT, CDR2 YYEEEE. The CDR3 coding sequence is TGTGCCAGCAGCTTGGGCGGCAGGTTAAGTTCACCCCTCCACTTT. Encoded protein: CASSLGGRLSSPLHF.

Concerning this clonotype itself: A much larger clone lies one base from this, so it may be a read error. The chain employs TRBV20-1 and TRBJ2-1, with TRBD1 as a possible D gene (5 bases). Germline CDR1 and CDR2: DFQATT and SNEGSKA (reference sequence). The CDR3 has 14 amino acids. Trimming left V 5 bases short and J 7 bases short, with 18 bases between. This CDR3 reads CSAGRPGLRNEQFF. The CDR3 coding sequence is TGCAGTGCTGGGCGGCCAGGGCTGAGGAATGAGCAGTTCTTC.

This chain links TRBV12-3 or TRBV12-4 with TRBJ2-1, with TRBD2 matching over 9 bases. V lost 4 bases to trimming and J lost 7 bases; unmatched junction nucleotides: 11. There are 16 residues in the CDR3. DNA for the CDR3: TGTGCCAGCAGTTCGCCCCTAGCGGGAAAGGGGAATGAGCAGTTCTTC. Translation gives CASSSPLAGKGNEQFF.

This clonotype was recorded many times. CDR3 sequence (DNA): TGCAGTGCAGAGCCCACTCCGCGATCTGGCTACACCTTC. Translated, it gives CSAEPTPRSGYTF. The chain employs TRBV20-1 and TRBJ1-2, with D unresolved. V shed 6 bases and J shed 7 bases, with 18 bases lying between them. The CDR3 runs 13 residues. In germline, CDR1 is DFQATT, CDR2 SNEGSKA (reference sequence).